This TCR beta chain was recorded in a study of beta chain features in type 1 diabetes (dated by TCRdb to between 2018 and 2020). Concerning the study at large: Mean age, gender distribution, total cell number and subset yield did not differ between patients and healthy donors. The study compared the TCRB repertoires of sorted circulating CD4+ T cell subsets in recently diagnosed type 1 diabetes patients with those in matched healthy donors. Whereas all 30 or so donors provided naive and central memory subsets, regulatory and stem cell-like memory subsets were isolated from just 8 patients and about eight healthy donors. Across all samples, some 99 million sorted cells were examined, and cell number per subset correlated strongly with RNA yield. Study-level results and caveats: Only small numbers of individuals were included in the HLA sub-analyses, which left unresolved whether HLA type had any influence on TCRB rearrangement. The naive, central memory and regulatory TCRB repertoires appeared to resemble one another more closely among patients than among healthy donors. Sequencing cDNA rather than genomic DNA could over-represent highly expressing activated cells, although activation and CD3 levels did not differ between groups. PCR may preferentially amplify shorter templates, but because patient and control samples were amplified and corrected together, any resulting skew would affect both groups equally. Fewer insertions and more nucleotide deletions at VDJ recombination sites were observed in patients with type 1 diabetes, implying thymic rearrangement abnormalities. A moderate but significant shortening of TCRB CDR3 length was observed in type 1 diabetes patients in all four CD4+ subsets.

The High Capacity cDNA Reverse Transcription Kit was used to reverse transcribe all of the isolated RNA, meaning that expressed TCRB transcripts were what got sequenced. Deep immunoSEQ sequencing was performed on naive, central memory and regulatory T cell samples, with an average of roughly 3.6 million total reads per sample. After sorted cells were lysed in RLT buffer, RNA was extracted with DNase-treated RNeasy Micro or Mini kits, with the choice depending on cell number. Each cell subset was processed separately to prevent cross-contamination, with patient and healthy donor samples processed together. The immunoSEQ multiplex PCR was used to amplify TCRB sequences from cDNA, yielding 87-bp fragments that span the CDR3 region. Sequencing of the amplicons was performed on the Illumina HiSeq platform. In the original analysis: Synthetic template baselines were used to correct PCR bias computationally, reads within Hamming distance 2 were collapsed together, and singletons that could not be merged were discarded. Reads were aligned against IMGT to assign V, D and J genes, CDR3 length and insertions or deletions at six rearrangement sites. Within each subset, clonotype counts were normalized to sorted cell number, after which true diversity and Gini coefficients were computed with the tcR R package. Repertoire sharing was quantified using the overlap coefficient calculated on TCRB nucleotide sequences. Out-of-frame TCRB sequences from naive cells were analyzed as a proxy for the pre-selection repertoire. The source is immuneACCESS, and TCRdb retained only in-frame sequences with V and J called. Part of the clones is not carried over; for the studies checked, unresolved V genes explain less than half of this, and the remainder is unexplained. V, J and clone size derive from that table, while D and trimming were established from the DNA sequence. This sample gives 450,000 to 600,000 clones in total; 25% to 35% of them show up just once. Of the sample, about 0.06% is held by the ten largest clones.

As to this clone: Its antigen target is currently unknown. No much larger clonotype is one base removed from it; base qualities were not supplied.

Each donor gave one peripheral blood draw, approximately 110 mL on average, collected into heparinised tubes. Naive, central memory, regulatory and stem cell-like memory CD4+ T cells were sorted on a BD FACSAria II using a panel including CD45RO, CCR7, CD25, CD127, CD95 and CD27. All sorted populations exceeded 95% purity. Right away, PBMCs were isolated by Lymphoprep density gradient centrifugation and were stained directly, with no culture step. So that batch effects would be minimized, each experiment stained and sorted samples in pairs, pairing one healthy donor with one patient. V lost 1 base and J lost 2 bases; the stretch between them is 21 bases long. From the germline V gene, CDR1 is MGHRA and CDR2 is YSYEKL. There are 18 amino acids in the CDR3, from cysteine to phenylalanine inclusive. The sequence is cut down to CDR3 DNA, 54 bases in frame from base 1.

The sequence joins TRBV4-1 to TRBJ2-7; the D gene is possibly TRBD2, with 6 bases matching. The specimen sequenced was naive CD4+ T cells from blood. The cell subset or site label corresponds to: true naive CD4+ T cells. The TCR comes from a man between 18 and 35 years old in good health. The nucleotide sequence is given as TGCGCCAGCAGCCAAGGCCTGCGCGGCGGGATTATCCCCTACGAGCAGTACTTC. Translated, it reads CASSQGLRGGIIPYEQYF.